A single sample gave rise to the 3 T cell receptor beta chains below, sequenced in a study. TCRdb called the 5' RACE reads again in MiXCR, with one record for every CDR3 protein. Among about 57,000 distinct CDR3 sequences listed, approximately 26% were seen once. The sorted Tregs were CD4+CD25+CD127-/low cells. Sequenced: tumor-infiltrating Tregs sorted from the breast tumor. The receptors originated from a female donor with breast cancer.

This clonotype was seen a handful of times. This chain links TRBV6-1 with TRBJ2-3; D gene unclear. The CDR3 spans 13 residues. Trimming stripped 5 bases from V and 2 bases from J, with 8 bases between. CDR1 is MNHNS, CDR2 SASEGT, per germline. DNA of the CDR3: TGTGCCAGCAGTAACTCCGACACAGATACGCAGTATTTT. Encoded protein: CASSNSDTDTQYF.

In its sample, this clonotype was seen a few times. The V call is TRBV15, the J call TRBJ2-5; TRBD1 is a possible D gene (6 bases). The ends were cut back, 0 bases at V and 2 bases at J, with 10 bases in the middle. The CDR3 is 15 residues long. Germline CDR1 is LNHNV and CDR2 is YYDKDF (reference sequence). CDR3 in DNA: TGTGCCACCAGCAGAGATCCAGGACAGCAAGAGACCCAGTACTTC. Translated, it gives CATSRDPGQQETQYF.

This clonotype was found many times. V gene TRBV20-1 combines with J gene TRBJ1-2; no definite D call. This CDR3 is built from 13 residues. Germline V CDR1 and CDR2: DFQATT, SNEGSKA (reference sequence). Trimming stripped 3 bases from V and 0 bases from J, with 8 bases between. The CDR3 reads CSASYLSNYGYTF. CDR3 sequence (DNA): TGCAGTGCTAGTTATCTCTCTAACTATGGCTACACCTTC.